The present entry profiles one T cell receptor beta chain with its context. Since the CDR3 does not end with the conserved phenylalanine or tryptophan, this likely comes from a read error. This record belongs to a study of tumor-infiltrating lymphocytes in primary liver carcinoma. A primer matching the constant region was used to make TCR beta cDNA from 500 ng of total RNA. For TCR beta, libraries were produced by three nested multiplex PCR rounds using slightly modified ARM-PCR. In the first two PCR rounds, TRBV1-TRBV30 forward primers were paired with a C-beta reverse primer, and each round lasted roughly 9 cycles. TCRdb re-called the multiplex PCR reads through MiXCR, storing one row per CDR3 protein. The sample includes tens of thousands of distinct CDR3 sequences, roughly two thirds of them seen just once. From around 20-30 mg of unsorted bulk tissue, DNA and RNA were co-extracted together. This CDR3 has 13 amino acids. Germline CDR1 SGHDN, CDR2 FVKESK.

The V and J genes are TRBV14 and TRBJ2-1; D possibly corresponds to TRBD1 (6 bases). Sequences were obtained from liver tumor tissue from sampling region 4. Subset defined: tumor region T4, right-lateral pole. The clonotype was recovered from a woman in her fifties or sixties with primary liver carcinoma and hepatitis B virus infection. The CDR3 region has the DNA TGTGCTAGCAGCCAAAGGGGGACGGGTGAGCAGTTCCTC. Protein sequence: CASSQRGTGEQFL.